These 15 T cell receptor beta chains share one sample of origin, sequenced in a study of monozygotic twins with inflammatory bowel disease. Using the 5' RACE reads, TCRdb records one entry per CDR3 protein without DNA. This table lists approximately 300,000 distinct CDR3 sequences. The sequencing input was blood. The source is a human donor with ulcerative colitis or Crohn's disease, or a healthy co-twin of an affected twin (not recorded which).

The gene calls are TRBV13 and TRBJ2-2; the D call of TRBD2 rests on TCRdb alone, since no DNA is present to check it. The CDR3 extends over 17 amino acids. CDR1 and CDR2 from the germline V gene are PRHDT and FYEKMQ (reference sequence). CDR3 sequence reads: CASSPFAGGPVTGELFF.

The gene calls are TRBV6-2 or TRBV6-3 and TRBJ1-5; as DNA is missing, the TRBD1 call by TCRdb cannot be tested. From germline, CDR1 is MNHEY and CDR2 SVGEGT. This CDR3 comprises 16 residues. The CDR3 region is CASSPQGLVSNQPQHF.

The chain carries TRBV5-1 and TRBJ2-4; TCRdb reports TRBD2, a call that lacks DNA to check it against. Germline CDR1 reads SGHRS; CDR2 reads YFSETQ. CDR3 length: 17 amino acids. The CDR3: CASSLALGRSAKNIQYF.

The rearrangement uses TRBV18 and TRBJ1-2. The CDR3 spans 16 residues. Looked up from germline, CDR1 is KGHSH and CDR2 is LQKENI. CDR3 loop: CASSPRTDSVLYGYTF.

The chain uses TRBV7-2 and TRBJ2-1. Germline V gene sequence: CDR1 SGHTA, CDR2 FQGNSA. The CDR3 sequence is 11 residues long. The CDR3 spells CASSSSHEQFF.

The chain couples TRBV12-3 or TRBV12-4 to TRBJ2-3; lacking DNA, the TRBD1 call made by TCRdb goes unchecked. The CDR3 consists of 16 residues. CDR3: CASSFPGQAVADTQYF.

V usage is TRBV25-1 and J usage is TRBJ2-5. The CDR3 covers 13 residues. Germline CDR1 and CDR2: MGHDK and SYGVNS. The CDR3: CASSVGQVETQYF.

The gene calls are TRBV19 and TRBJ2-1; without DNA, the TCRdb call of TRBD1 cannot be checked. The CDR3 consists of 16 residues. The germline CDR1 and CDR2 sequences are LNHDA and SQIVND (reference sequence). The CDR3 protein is CASSGPTGSSYNEQFF.

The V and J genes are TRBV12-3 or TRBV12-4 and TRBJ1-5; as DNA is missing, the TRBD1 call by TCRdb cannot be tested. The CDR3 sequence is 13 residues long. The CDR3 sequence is CASSWGHIQPQHF.

CDR3 amino acids: CASSVAFAEYTDTQYF. The gene calls are TRBV9 and TRBJ2-3. This CDR3 has 16 amino acids. The germline V gene has CDR1 SGDLS and CDR2 YYNGEE.

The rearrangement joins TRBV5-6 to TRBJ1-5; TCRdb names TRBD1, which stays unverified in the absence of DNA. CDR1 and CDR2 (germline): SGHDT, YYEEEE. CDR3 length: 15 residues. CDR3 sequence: CASSSRDTFWQPQHF.

The CDR3 here is CASSLSPGDPYEQYF. The chain has TRBV28 and TRBJ2-7; TCRdb's assignment of TRBD1 cannot be checked, as there is no DNA. This CDR3 is 15 amino acids long. The germline gives CDR1 MDHEN, CDR2 SYDVKM.

The CDR3 loop is CASSAPSGNPVWYF. V is TRBV5-1 and J is TRBJ2-7; no DNA is available, so the TRBD2 call from TCRdb remains unchecked. CDR1 is SGHRS, CDR2 YFSETQ, per germline. There are 14 residues in the CDR3.

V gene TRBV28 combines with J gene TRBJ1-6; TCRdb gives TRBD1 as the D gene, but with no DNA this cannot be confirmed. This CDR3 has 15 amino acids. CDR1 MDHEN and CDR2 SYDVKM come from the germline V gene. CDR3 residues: CASTEKGQPLAPLHF.

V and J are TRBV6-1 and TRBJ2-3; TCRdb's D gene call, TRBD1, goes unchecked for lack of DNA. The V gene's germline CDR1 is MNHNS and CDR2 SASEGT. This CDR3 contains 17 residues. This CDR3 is CASNGKGAGGDADTQYF.